The rows below give T cell receptor beta chains drawn from one sample of a study of blood T cell repertoires in COVID-19. TCRdb's copy holds only in-frame clones and misses some; the assay was immunoSEQ multiplex PCR. Counted here are some 150,000 clones, 85% occurring once; the ten biggest clones make up approximately 2.7%. Material: peripheral blood. The receptors come from a woman between 40 and 50 years old with active or convalescent COVID-19. Each CDR3 is given with its conserved first and last residue. Fields, in order: J gene, V gene, D gene, clone size, CDR3 DNA, CDR3 protein. A D gene is named only where the DNA matches it firmly. Clone size, where shown, is once, few, many, or a class for clones that have expanded.

j_gene: TRBJ1-2
v_gene: TRBV28
d_gene: TRBD1
abundance: -
CDR3nt: TGTGCCAGCAGTCCTCCCGGGACAGGGTTTAACTATGGCTACACCTTC
CDR3aa: CASSPPGTGFNYGYTF

j_gene: TRBJ2-1
v_gene: TRBV4-3
d_gene: TRBD2
abundance: -
CDR3nt: TGCGCCAGCAGCCAAGGGAAGGCGGGAGGTGGGTACAATGAGCAGTTCTTC
CDR3aa: CASSQGKAGGGYNEQFF

j_gene: TRBJ1-4
v_gene: TRBV7-9
d_gene: -
abundance: -
CDR3nt: TGTGCCAGCAGCCCCCTCTCTCCAACTAATGAAAAACTGTTTTTT
CDR3aa: CASSPLSPTNEKLFF

j_gene: TRBJ1-2
v_gene: TRBV6-5
d_gene: TRBD1
abundance: -
CDR3nt: TGTGCCAGCAGGAACAGGGGAGTCGGCTATGGCTACACCTTC
CDR3aa: CASRNRGVGYGYTF

j_gene: TRBJ1-1
v_gene: TRBV6-2/TRBV6-3
d_gene: -
abundance: -
CDR3nt: TGTGCCAGCAGTTATAGGTCCAGGGAGGCTGTGAACACTGAAGCTTTCTTT
CDR3aa: CASSYRSREAVNTEAFF

j_gene: TRBJ2-7
v_gene: TRBV4-2
d_gene: -
abundance: -
CDR3nt: TGTGCCAGCAGCCAAGATAGGGGTTACGAGCAGTACTTC
CDR3aa: CASSQDRGYEQYF

j_gene: TRBJ1-5
v_gene: TRBV30
d_gene: -
abundance: -
CDR3nt: TGTGCCTGGTCATCCGGGATTTCTAATCAGCCCCAGCATTTT
CDR3aa: CAWSSGISNQPQHF

j_gene: TRBJ2-5
v_gene: TRBV5-8
d_gene: TRBD1
abundance: -
CDR3nt: TGTGCCAGCAGCAGCGGGACAGGGGCTACCAGGGAGACCCAGTACTTC
CDR3aa: CASSSGTGATRETQYF

j_gene: TRBJ2-3
v_gene: TRBV24-1
d_gene: TRBD1
abundance: -
CDR3nt: TGTGCCACCAGTGACACGGGACAGGGCACAGATACGCAGTATTTT
CDR3aa: CATSDTGQGTDTQYF

j_gene: TRBJ1-3
v_gene: TRBV11-2
d_gene: -
abundance: -
CDR3nt: TGTGCCAGCAGCTTAACGGGAGCAGGGAGCTCTGGAAACACCATATATTTT
CDR3aa: CASSLTGAGSSGNTIYF

j_gene: TRBJ1-1
v_gene: TRBV3-1/TRBV3-2
d_gene: TRBD1
abundance: -
CDR3nt: TGTGCCAGCAGCCACAACAGGGGAACTGAAGCTTTCTTT
CDR3aa: CASSHNRGTEAFF

j_gene: TRBJ1-1
v_gene: TRBV6-4
d_gene: TRBD1
abundance: -
CDR3nt: TGTGCCAGCAGCTTTGGGACAGGTGAAGCTTTCTTT
CDR3aa: CASSFGTGEAFF

j_gene: TRBJ2-7
v_gene: TRBV19
d_gene: TRBD2
abundance: -
CDR3nt: TGTGCCAGTAGTTCAGCCCTTACTAGCGGGGGTGCCTCCTACGAGCAGTACTTC
CDR3aa: CASSSALTSGGASYEQYF

j_gene: TRBJ1-2
v_gene: TRBV28
d_gene: -
abundance: once
CDR3nt: TGTGCCGGTTGGGAGCTGGGCTATGGCTACACCTTC
CDR3aa: CAGWELGYGYTF

j_gene: TRBJ1-2
v_gene: TRBV19
d_gene: TRBD1
abundance: -
CDR3nt: TGTGCCAGTAGCCCCGGACAGGGAAGATGGGGCTACACCTTC
CDR3aa: CASSPGQGRWGYTF

j_gene: TRBJ1-2
v_gene: TRBV7-9
d_gene: -
abundance: -
CDR3nt: TGTGCCAGCAGGACGGAATGGGAAGCGGCGTCCTATGGCTACACCTTC
CDR3aa: CASRTEWEAASYGYTF

j_gene: TRBJ2-7
v_gene: TRBV28
d_gene: -
abundance: -
CDR3nt: TGTGCCAGCAGCCCCCCTCCGTTGTACGAGCAGTACTTC
CDR3aa: CASSPPPLYEQYF

j_gene: TRBJ1-2
v_gene: TRBV4-3
d_gene: -
abundance: -
CDR3nt: TGCGCCAGCAGCCAACAGCGGCAGTCCCACACCTTC
CDR3aa: CASSQQRQSHTF